This T cell receptor (beta chain) was captured by sequencing in a study of CD4 T cells in relation to SARS-CoV-2 and coronaviruses. This clone was seen a few times. Its matching antigen is unknown. Trimming took off 7 bases at V and 8 bases at J, with 11 bases between the two ends. This CDR3 spans 11 amino acids. CDR1 and CDR2 (germline): SGHDN, FVKESK. CD4+ T cells from unexposed donors were obtained before the COVID-19 pandemic (2011-2018). CD4+ T cells were isolated from the cells after around 9 days of culture. Cultures received half-medium IL-2 refreshes on days 3 and 7. TCRdb keeps only in-frame clones here, not all; method: immunoSEQ multiplex PCR. Of about 22,000 clones in the sample, 74% were seen once.

The sequencing sample was made of CD4+ T cells from PBMCs, cultured in vitro. The clonotype was recovered from a human donor in good health. The genes are TRBV14 and TRBJ1-2; D is undetermined. CDR3 loop: CASNNRGGYTF. The CDR3 nucleotides read TGTGCCAGCAACAATCGCGGGGGCTACACCTTC.